The 16 T cell receptor beta chains reported below all come from one sample, sequenced in a study of blood T cell repertoires in COVID-19. TCRdb keeps only in-frame clones here, not all; method: immunoSEQ multiplex PCR. This table holds around 56,000 clones, around 70% found once. Sequences were obtained from peripheral blood. The receptors were sampled from a woman aged 45-65 years with active or convalescent COVID-19.

The V and J genes are TRBV13 and TRBJ2-5; D unclear. Matching the DNA end better, TRBJ2-7 makes the J call doubtful. The CDR3 runs 14 residues. Germline loops: CDR1 PRHDT, CDR2 FYEKMQ (reference sequence). CDR3 loop: CASSLNGGAYEQYF. The CDR3 nucleotides read TGTGCCAGCAGCTTAAATGGCGGAGCCTACGAGCAGTACTTC.

The chain combines TRBV2 with TRBJ1-4; perhaps TRBD1 as D (5 bases). CDR3 length: 14 amino acids. Germline assignment: CDR1 SNHLY and CDR2 FYNNEI. V dropped 3 bases and J dropped 3 bases, with 8 bases sitting between them. Here the CDR3 DNA reads TGTGCCAGCAGTGACGGGGGATCTAATGAAAAACTGTTTTTT. It yields the protein CASSDGGSNEKLFF.

V is TRBV15 and J is TRBJ2-7, with 12 bases identical to TRBD2. The germline V gene has CDR1 LNHNV and CDR2 YYDKDF (reference sequence). V was clipped by 4 bases and J by 1 base; unmatched bases: 20. This CDR3 is built from 21 residues. The CDR3 coding sequence is TGTGCCACCAGCAAGGATCGGACTAGCGGGGCCACATTACGTTCGTCCTACGAGCAGTACTTC. Amino acid sequence: CATSKDRTSGATLRSSYEQYF.

The chain links TRBV5-1 to TRBJ2-6, with 11 bases lining up with TRBD1. After removal of 5 bases from V and 4 bases from J, the junction contained 8 bases not matched to a gene. This CDR3 is built from 17 residues. Germline V lookup: CDR1 SGHRS, CDR2 YFSETQ. CDR3 in DNA: TGCGCCAGCAGACGAGGACAGGGGGCTCCCGGGGCCAACGTCCTGACTTTC. As protein: CASRRGQGAPGANVLTF.

The chain joins TRBV28 to TRBJ2-7, with D maybe TRBD1 (6 bases). The CDR3 loop spans 13 amino acids. CDR1 and CDR2 (germline): MDHEN, SYDVKM. V was trimmed by 7 bases and J by 0 bases, leaving 10 bases between them. CDR3 loop: CASTQGHSYEQYF. The CDR3 coding sequence is TGTGCCAGCACCCAGGGACACTCCTACGAGCAGTACTTC.

This chain links TRBV5-8 with TRBJ2-5, with 12 bases aligning to TRBD1. V was clipped by 0 bases and J by 5 bases; unmatched bases: 5. The germline V gene has CDR1 SGHTS and CDR2 YDEGEE. The CDR3 spans 16 residues. CDR3 protein: CASSLGPGTGGETQYF. The CDR3, as DNA: TGTGCCAGCAGCTTGGGACCCGGGACAGGGGGCGAGACCCAGTACTTC.

The CDR3 spells CASSVEVRSEAFF. Here the CDR3 DNA reads TGTGCCAGCAGCGTGGAAGTGAGGTCTGAAGCTTTCTTT. The V and J genes are TRBV9 and TRBJ1-1; D not certain. The V and J ends lost 2 bases and 6 bases respectively, with 11 bases between them. The CDR3 extends over 13 amino acids. Germline V lookup: CDR1 SGDLS, CDR2 YYNGEE.

The CDR3, as DNA: TGTGCCAGCAGCCAAGAGGGCACCTACAATGAGCAGTTCTTC. Residues: CASSQEGTYNEQFF. The chain joins TRBV4-2 to TRBJ2-1; no clear D gene. This CDR3 spans 14 amino acids. Trimming shortened V by 0 bases and J by 2 bases, and 5 bases separated the two germline ends. CDR1 LGHNA and CDR2 YNFKEQ come from the germline V gene.

This clone was seen more than once but under ten times. V is TRBV19 and J is TRBJ1-5, with 8 bases aligning to TRBD1. There are 15 residues in the CDR3. V lost 5 bases and J lost 3; bases outside the gene matches: 6. Per the germline V gene, CDR1 is LNHDA and CDR2 is SQIVND (reference sequence). Written as DNA, the CDR3 is TGTGCCAGTAGTCCCTCGGGACAGGACAATCAGCCCCAGCATTTT. Translation: CASSPSGQDNQPQHF.

The V call is TRBV11-2, the J call TRBJ1-1, with 7 bases fitting TRBD1. CDR3 length equals 14 residues. Germline V gives CDR1 SGHAT, CDR2 FQNNGV. V gave up 1 base and J gave up 6 bases; unmatched junction bases: 5. For the CDR3, the DNA is TGTGCCAGCAGCTTAGGACAGGGAAGGGCTGAAGCTTTCTTT. It codes for CASSLGQGRAEAFF.

This clone was seen more than once but under ten times. The J gene is TRBJ2-3, the V gene TRBV10-3; 7 positions agree with TRBD2. V lost 6 bases and J lost 5; bases outside the gene matches: 8. Germline CDR1 is ENHRY and CDR2 is SYGVKD. The length of the CDR3 is 14 residues. The CDR3 is CAIRGEREGDTQYF. The DNA for the CDR3 is TGTGCCATCAGAGGGGAAAGGGAGGGAGATACGCAGTATTTT.

The CDR3 loop is CATVAGGPSYEQYF. The CDR3 nucleotides read TGTGCCACTGTAGCGGGAGGGCCTTCTTACGAGCAGTACTTC. The chain employs TRBV28 and TRBJ2-7; 11 positions match TRBD2. Trimming removed 10 bases from V and 4 bases from J; junction bases left unmatched: 9. The CDR3 is 14 amino acids. In germline, CDR1 is MDHEN, CDR2 SYDVKM. Based on the CDR3 plus reference TRBV28 and TRBJ2-7, the full variable domain is DVKVTQSSRYLVKRTGEKVFLECVQDMDHENMFWYRQDPGLGLRLIYFSYDVKMKEKGDIPEGYSVSREKKERFSLILESASTNQTSMYLCATVAGGPSYEQYFGPGTRLTVT.

The chain has TRBV5-4 and TRBJ2-2; D is uncertain. The V gene's germline CDR1 is SGHNT and CDR2 YYREEE (reference sequence). This CDR3 is built from 13 residues. With 4 bases removed from V and 6 bases from J, the gap between germline ends came to 10 bases. CDR3 DNA sequence: TGTGCCAGCAGCCCCCGGGTCGCCGGGGAGCTGTTTTTT. It translates to CASSPRVAGELFF.

The V and J genes are TRBV2 and TRBJ1-6; 7 nucleotides line up with TRBD1. Germline CDR1 reads SNHLY; CDR2 reads FYNNEI. The V and J ends lost 6 bases and 10 bases, in that order; junction bases with no gene match: 15. The CDR3 is 16 amino acids. CDR3 sequence (DNA): TGTGCCAGCAGCGCGACAGGGACGAGAGGTGGATCACCCCTCCACTTT. This translates into CASSATGTRGGSPLHF.

This clone was found a few times. The chain couples TRBV27 to TRBJ2-3; TRBD1 matches at 7 bases. V was pared by 2 bases and J by 1 base, with 6 bases of the junction left unmatched. Germline-derived CDR1 and CDR2 are MNHEY and SMNVEV (reference sequence). The CDR3 runs 16 residues. The chain's CDR3 is CASSLMPGGGTDTQYF. The CDR3 region has the DNA TGTGCCAGCAGTTTAATGCCAGGGGGAGGCACAGATACGCAGTATTTT.

The chain joins TRBV7-8 to TRBJ2-5; 10 bases align to TRBD2. Trimming at V came to 3 bases and at J to 0 bases, leaving 4 bases not matched to a gene. Germline V gives CDR1 SGHVS, CDR2 FQNEAQ. This CDR3 spans 16 amino acids. CDR3 in DNA: TGTGCCAGCAGCTTCCCACTAGCGGGGTACCAAGAGACCCAGTACTTC. Translating gives CASSFPLAGYQETQYF.